This T cell receptor beta chain was observed in a study of T cells after posttransplantation cyclophosphamide. Findings and limits, study-wide: Later blood repertoires were often dominated by clones from the donor CD8+ memory compartment. Blood and skin or GI T cell repertoires showed limited TRB overlap. Recipient CMV seropositivity and CMV reactivation strongly tracked TRB clonality.

Method: immunoSEQ multiplex PCR; TCRdb's copy keeps in-frame clones and lacks some. The sample consists of 11,000 to 15,000 clones, around 74% of them appearing once. The V gene's germline CDR1 is SGHTA and CDR2 FQGNSA. The CDR3 is made up of 15 amino acids. With V trimmed by 7 bases and J by 2 bases, 8 bases remained unmatched. To note about this clone: The antigen is not known.

The specimen was memory CD4+ T cells sorted from PBMCs. The TCR was taken from a man aged 45-65 years. The chain combines TRBV7-2 with TRBJ2-5, with 9 bases identical to TRBD2. CDR3 in amino acids: CASTRNLAGQETQYF. CDR3 sequence (DNA): TGTGCCAGCACCCGCAATCTAGCGGGGCAAGAGACCCAGTACTTC.